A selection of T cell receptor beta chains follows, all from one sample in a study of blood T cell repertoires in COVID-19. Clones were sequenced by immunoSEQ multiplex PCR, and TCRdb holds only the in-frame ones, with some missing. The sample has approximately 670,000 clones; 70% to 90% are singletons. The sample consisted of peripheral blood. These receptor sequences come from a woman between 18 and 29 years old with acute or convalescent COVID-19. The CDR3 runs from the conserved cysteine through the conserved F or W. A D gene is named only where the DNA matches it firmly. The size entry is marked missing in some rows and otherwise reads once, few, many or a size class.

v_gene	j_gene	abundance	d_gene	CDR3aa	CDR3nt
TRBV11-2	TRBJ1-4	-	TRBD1	CASSPGQGRDEKLFF	TGTGCCAGCAGCCCGGGACAGGGGCGGGATGAAAAACTGTTTTTT
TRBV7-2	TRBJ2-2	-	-	CASSLVRGGTGELFF	TGTGCCAGCAGCTTAGTAAGGGGGGGCACCGGGGAGCTGTTTTTT
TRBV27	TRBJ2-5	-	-	CASGTFTGTQYF	TGTGCCAGCGGCACTTTTACGGGGACCCAGTACTTC
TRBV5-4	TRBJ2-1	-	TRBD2	CASSNWTSVVF	TGTGCCAGCAGCAACTGGACTAGCGTGGTCTTC
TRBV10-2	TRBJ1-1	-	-	CASRGLMNTEAFF	TGCGCCAGCCGGGGATTAATGAACACTGAAGCTTTCTTT
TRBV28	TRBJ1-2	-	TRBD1	CASSPDRDRGAGFGYTF	TGTGCCAGCAGTCCCGACCGGGACAGGGGCGCCGGCTTTGGCTACACCTTC
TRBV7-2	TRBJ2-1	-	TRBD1	CASSKDRGSHNEQFF	TGTGCCAGCAGCAAGGACAGGGGTTCCCACAATGAGCAGTTCTTC
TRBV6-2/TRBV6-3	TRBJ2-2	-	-	CASIPMGGLNTGELFF	TGTGCCAGCATCCCGATGGGGGGTTTGAACACCGGGGAGCTGTTTTTT
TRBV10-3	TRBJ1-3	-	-	CAISESGRGMQGNTIYF	TGTGCCATCAGTGAGTCGGGTAGAGGAATGCAAGGAAACACCATATATTTT
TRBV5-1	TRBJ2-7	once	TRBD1	CASSRGQGEGEQYF	TGCGCCAGCAGCAGGGGACAGGGGGAGGGAGAGCAGTACTTC
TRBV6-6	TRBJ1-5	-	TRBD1	CASSPSLGDRHSNQPQHF	TGTGCCAGCAGTCCCTCTTTGGGGGACAGGCATAGCAATCAGCCCCAGCATTTT
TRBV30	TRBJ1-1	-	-	CAWMREVTEAFF	TGTGCCTGGATGCGGGAGGTCACTGAAGCTTTCTTT
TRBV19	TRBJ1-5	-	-	CASSTPKLNRVRNQPQHF	TGTGCCAGTAGTACGCCGAAACTAAACAGGGTGCGCAATCAGCCCCAGCATTTT
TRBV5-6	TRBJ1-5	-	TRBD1	CASSLHDRGPQPQHF	TGTGCCAGCAGCCTTCACGACAGGGGGCCTCAGCCCCAGCATTTT
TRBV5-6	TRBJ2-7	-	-	CASSPGGGGGYEQYF	TGTGCCAGCAGCCCTGGAGGAGGGGGCGGGTACGAGCAGTACTTC
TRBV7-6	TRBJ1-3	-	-	CASSLKPSNTIYF	TGTGCCAGCAGCTTAAAGCCTTCAAACACCATATATTTT
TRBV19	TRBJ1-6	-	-	CASRGTGSYSPLHF	TGTGCCAGCCGCGGGACGGGCTCATATTCACCCCTCCACTTT
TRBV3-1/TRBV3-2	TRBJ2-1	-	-	CASSQDPGGGYNEQFF	TGTGCCAGCAGCCAAGATCCCGGGGGTGGGTACAATGAGCAGTTCTTC
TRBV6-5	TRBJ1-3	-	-	CASSYSPTTSGNTIYF	TGTGCCAGCAGTTACTCGCCTACCACCTCTGGAAACACCATATATTTT
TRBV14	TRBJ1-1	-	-	CASRTGSEAFF	TGTGCCAGCCGAACAGGGTCTGAAGCTTTCTTT
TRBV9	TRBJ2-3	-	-	CASSTLTRTDTQYF	TGTGCCAGCAGCACCCTGACTAGGACGGATACGCAGTATTTT
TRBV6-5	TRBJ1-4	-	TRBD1	CASSPKPRTGELFF	TGTGCCAGCAGTCCAAAACCTCGGACAGGGGAACTGTTTTTT